Described below is a single T cell receptor beta chain sequence and its context. The target antigen is unknown. The PCR had 60 Vbeta and 13 Jbeta primers. Sequenced by immunoSEQ multiplex PCR; TCRdb stores in-frame clones only, minus some. The sample has some 130,000 clones; roughly four fifths are singletons. These data are taken from a study of cytomegalovirus exposure and HLA in healthy donors. General study results and limits: Later analysis identified a missense DCLRE1C variant that was linked to TCR beta V- and J-gene trimming. An assumption of roughly uniform sequencing depth across donors underlay the presence/absence analyses. In vitro testing confirmed a few CMV-associated chains as specific for CMV antigens.

Each donor was nominally healthy when sampled (though unrecorded immune exposures were likely). The CDR3 is 14 amino acids. The V gene's germline CDR1 is SNHLY and CDR2 FYNNEI. V lost 5 bases to trimming and J lost 2 bases; unmatched junction nucleotides: 3. The TCR sequence derives from a male donor in good health and CMV-seropositive. Material: PBMCs. The chain joins TRBV2 to TRBJ1-3; 7 nucleotides align to TRBD1. The CDR3 nucleotides are TGTGCCAGCAGTAAAGACAGGGCTGGAAACACCATATATTTT. Its protein is CASSKDRAGNTIYF.